The next 22 T cell receptor beta chains were all read from a single sample in a study of blood T cell repertoires in COVID-19. Repertoires were generated with immunoSEQ multiplex PCR, while TCRdb's copy carries only in-frame clones and drops some. The sample carries approximately 280,000 clones, around 90% recorded once. Sequenced input: peripheral blood. These receptors came from a woman younger than 45 with COVID-19, enrolled during active disease.

V and J are TRBV5-4 and TRBJ2-3, with 8 bases matching TRBD1. The germline CDR1 and CDR2 sequences are SGHNT and YYREEE (reference sequence). J lost 2 bases, V lost 5 bases, and 7 bases had no gene match. The CDR3 covers 15 residues. CDR3 nucleotides: TGTGCCAGCAGTTCGCGGACAGGGCCCACAGATACGCAGTATTTT. Encoded protein: CASSSRTGPTDTQYF.

This chain uses TRBV29-1 with TRBJ1-2, with 8 bases that match TRBD1. From germline, CDR1 is SQVTM and CDR2 ANQGSEA. This CDR3 spans 14 amino acids. V lost 3 bases and J lost 4; bases outside the gene matches: 7. The CDR3 DNA sequence: TGCAGCGTTGAGGGTGGACAGGGCTCCTATGGCTACACCTTC. This encodes CSVEGGQGSYGYTF.

This chain connects TRBV29-1 to TRBJ2-3; TRBD1 agrees at 7 bases. The CDR3 length is 15 residues. The V and J ends lost 7 bases and 3 bases, in that order; junction bases with no gene match: 13. Germline V gene sequence: CDR1 SQVTM, CDR2 ANQGSEA. CDR3 nucleotide sequence: TGCAGCGCCCTGAGGGACAGCTCGGGGACAGATACGCAGTATTTT. It yields the protein CSALRDSSGTDTQYF.

The chain uses TRBV10-1 and TRBJ2-4, with 7 bases fitting TRBD2. The CDR3 has 16 residues. The ends lost 6 bases at V and 0 bases at J; junction bases unmatched: 8. CDR1 is WNHNN and CDR2 is SYGVQD in the germline V gene (reference sequence). DNA for the CDR3: TGCGCCAGCAGAGACGGGGGGACCCTAGCCAAAAACATTCAGTACTTC. This encodes CASRDGGTLAKNIQYF.

The CDR3 nucleotides read TGTGCCAGTAGTATTCGGGGGGACGCCGTCACTCAGCCCCAGCATTTT. Translating gives CASSIRGDAVTQPQHF. The J gene is TRBJ1-5, the V gene TRBV19; TRBD1 is a possible D gene (5 bases). The CDR3 is made up of 16 amino acids. V lost 3 bases, J lost 6 bases, and 18 bases lay in between. Germline CDR1 LNHDA, CDR2 SQIVND (reference sequence).

V usage is TRBV10-1 and J usage is TRBJ2-7; tentative D call: TRBD2 (5 bases). Trimming removed 11 bases from V and 3 bases from J, with 17 bases in between. The CDR3 loop spans 13 amino acids. Germline V CDR1 and CDR2: WNHNN, SYGVQD (reference sequence). The CDR3 is CASRRGSNYEQYF. The DNA for the CDR3 is TGCGCCTCGAGGAGAGGGTCAAACTACGAGCAGTACTTC.

With respect to this clone: In the same sample, other DNA sequences code for this CDR3. V usage is TRBV5-1 and J usage is TRBJ2-3; 11 nucleotides agree with TRBD2. CDR3 length: 16 amino acids. The junction had 4 bases not matched to a gene; V was cut back by 4 bases and J by 0 bases. Germline V gives CDR1 SGHRS, CDR2 YFSETQ. The CDR3 loop is CASSTGTSGSTDTQYF. The CDR3 DNA reads TGCGCCAGCAGCACCGGGACTAGCGGTAGCACAGATACGCAGTATTTT.

The chain recombines TRBV11-3 with TRBJ2-3; TRBD2 matches at 8 bases. V shed 5 bases and J 1 base; nucleotides not matched to a gene: 8. This CDR3 has 16 residues. Germline V gene sequence: CDR1 SGHNT, CDR2 YENEEA. CDR3 DNA: TGTGCCAGCAGCCTAGGGACTAGAGAGGGCACAGATACGCAGTATTTT. Encoded protein: CASSLGTREGTDTQYF.

The chain recombines TRBV7-2 with TRBJ2-7; D perhaps matches TRBD2 (7 bases). CDR3 length: 15 residues. Between the trimmed V and J ends, which lost 5 bases and 2 bases, there was a span of 16 bases. CDR1 SGHTA and CDR2 FQGNSA come from the germline V gene. For the CDR3, the DNA is TGTGCCAGCAGCCGCGGGGGCATCGACCCCTACGAGCAGTACTTC. This translates into CASSRGGIDPYEQYF.

This rearrangement joins TRBV7-2 to TRBJ2-3; weak D call: TRBD2 (5 bases). Trimming shortened V by 1 base and J by 14 bases, and 13 bases separated the two germline ends. Per germline, CDR1 SGHTA and CDR2 FQGNSA. This CDR3 is built from 12 residues. The CDR3 DNA reads TGTGCCAGCAGCTTAGGAAGCGCCCGGGGGTATTTT. Translating gives CASSLGSARGYF.

The chain links TRBV14 to TRBJ1-3; D uncertain. Trimming shortened V by 0 bases and J by 0 bases, and 15 bases separated the two germline ends. Germline V gene lookup returns CDR1 SGHDN and CDR2 FVKESK. The CDR3 runs to 18 residues. CDR3: CASSQERRQLSSGNTIYF. The CDR3, as DNA: TGTGCCAGCAGCCAAGAGCGGCGTCAGCTGAGCTCTGGAAACACCATATATTTT.

The rearrangement joins TRBV7-9 to TRBJ2-7; 10 nucleotides align to TRBD1. The germline CDR1 and CDR2 sequences are SEHNR and FQNEAQ (reference sequence). V gave up 0 bases and J gave up 6 bases; unmatched junction bases: 5. The length of the CDR3 is 15 residues. CDR3 region: CASSLAGQGKGEQYF. In nucleotides, the CDR3 is TGTGCCAGCAGCTTAGCGGGACAGGGGAAAGGCGAGCAGTACTTC.

The chain combines TRBV6-8 with TRBJ2-4; D is perhaps TRBD1 (6 bases). The germline gives CDR1 MNHGY, CDR2 SAAAGT. Trimming took off 4 bases at V and 2 bases at J, with 12 bases between the two ends. CDR3 length: 15 amino acids. This CDR3 reads CASSWTVPTKNIQYF. CDR3 in DNA: TGTGCCAGCAGTTGGACAGTTCCCACCAAAAACATTCAGTACTTC.

This chain links TRBV6-7 with TRBJ2-5; 10 nucleotides agree with TRBD2. TRBV6-7 is an ORF, with its function uncertain. There are 18 residues in the CDR3. V lost 5 bases to trimming and J lost 5 bases; unmatched junction nucleotides: 17. The CDR3 sequence: CASSQPTLAGVPGETQYF. CDR3 sequence (DNA): TGTGCCAGCAGTCAGCCTACCCTAGCGGGAGTCCCAGGGGAGACCCAGTACTTC.

The chain recombines TRBV30 with TRBJ1-3, with unresolved D. CDR1 GTSNPN and CDR2 SVGIG come from the germline V gene (reference sequence). The CDR3 has 15 residues. The V gene lost 0 bases and the J gene lost 0 bases, with 9 bases spanning the gap. Here the CDR3 reads CAWSVPRYSGNTIYF. The CDR3 region has the DNA TGTGCCTGGAGTGTACCCAGATACTCTGGAAACACCATATATTTT.

A few counts support this clone. This chain links TRBV21-1 with TRBJ1-6. TRBV21-1 is annotated as a pseudogene. CDR3 length: 19 amino acids. CDR3 protein: CASSSGGHYTESRNSPLHF. The CDR3 bases are TGTGCCAGCAGCAGCGGGGGACACTACACAGAGTCTCGGAATTCACCCCTCCACTTT.

The rearrangement joins TRBV6-2 or TRBV6-3 to TRBJ2-5; 14 bases are shared with TRBD2. Germline V gene lookup returns CDR1 MNHEY and CDR2 SVGEGT. The CDR3 has 17 residues. Unmatched junction bases numbered 5, after V lost 0 bases and J lost 5 bases. The chain's CDR3 is CASSYSGTSGSKETQYF. Here the CDR3 DNA reads TGTGCCAGCAGTTACTCGGGGACTAGCGGGAGTAAGGAGACCCAGTACTTC.

The chain couples TRBV7-2 to TRBJ2-2, with D hard to call. The length of the CDR3 is 14 residues. Trimming pared 2 bases from V and 3 bases from J, leaving 7 bases between. From germline, CDR1 is SGHTA and CDR2 FQGNSA. For the CDR3, the DNA is TGTGCCAGCAGCTTACGCCGGTACACCGGGGAGCTGTTTTTT. Amino acids: CASSLRRYTGELFF.

This chain links TRBV19 with TRBJ2-1; TRBD1 agrees at 10 bases. The CDR3 spans 15 residues. Germline CDR1 LNHDA, CDR2 SQIVND (reference sequence). With 1 base clipped from V and 4 bases from J, the junction kept 1 base outside the gene matches. CDR3 in amino acids: CASSIGQGAYNEQFF. Here the CDR3 DNA reads TGTGCCAGTAGTATAGGACAGGGGGCTTACAATGAGCAGTTCTTC.

This chain connects TRBV6-7 to TRBJ1-6, with TRBD1 as a possible D gene (5 bases). TRBV6-7 is recorded as an ORF, its role being uncertain. The CDR3 is 20 amino acids. Trimming took off 5 bases at V and 5 bases at J, with 28 bases between the two ends. As DNA, the CDR3 is TGTGCCAGCAGTCCCGGAGGGTCTAGAGAGGGGACGCCCAATAATTCACCCCTCCACTTT. As protein: CASSPGGSREGTPNNSPLHF.

The V and J genes are TRBV6-2 or TRBV6-3 and TRBJ2-2; 8 bases agree with TRBD2. The CDR3 runs 16 residues. Germline V gene data show CDR1 as MNHEY and CDR2 as SVGEGT. Trimming cost V 4 bases and J 2 bases; bases outside gene matches: 6. CDR3 amino acids: CASSSSGSGNTGELFF. CDR3 coding DNA: TGTGCCAGCAGTTCCAGCGGGAGCGGAAACACCGGGGAGCTGTTTTTT.

The chain recombines TRBV6-5 with TRBJ1-1; the D is unclear. Looked up from germline, CDR1 is MNHEY and CDR2 is SVGAGI. V was trimmed by 0 bases and J by 4 bases, leaving 12 bases between them. The CDR3 contains 15 residues. CDR3 coding DNA: TGTGCCAGCAGTTACTCGGCGACATTCGGCACTGAAGCTTTCTTT. This encodes CASSYSATFGTEAFF.